The 18 T cell receptor beta chains presented below share a single source sample, sequenced in a study of early T cells in non-severe SARS-CoV-2 infection. Each CDR3 protein is one row after TCRdb ran MiXCR on the 5' RACE reads. This repertoire shows 64,000 or so distinct CDR3 sequences, around 11% found once; its top ten account for just under 3%. The sample consisted of whole blood, taken at baseline. The receptors stem from an adult who was a healthcare worker with PCR-confirmed SARS-CoV-2 infection or an uninfected control (not recorded which).

The chain uses TRBV20-1 and TRBJ2-3; no firm D call. CDR1 DFQATT and CDR2 SNEGSKA come from the germline V gene (reference sequence). V gave up 6 bases and J gave up 6 bases, with 16 bases separating them. The CDR3 contains 13 residues. CDR3 protein: CSAPASVGDTQYF. The CDR3 coding sequence is TGCAGTGCCCCCGCCTCCGTTGGCGATACGCAGTATTTT.

The table lists this clonotype with a few counts. The V gene is TRBV7-6, the J gene TRBJ2-2; D gene ambiguous. This CDR3 region has 12 residues. The V end lost 1 base, the J end lost 9 bases, and 6 bases lay between the germline ends. Germline CDR1 and CDR2: SGHVS and FNYEAQ. In DNA form, the CDR3 reads TGTGCCAGCAGCTTAGGAGGCAGGGAGCTGTTTTTT. It translates to CASSLGGRELFF.

This clonotype was picked up a small number of times. The genes are TRBV10-3 and TRBJ2-3, with 8 bases that match TRBD2. The germline V gene has CDR1 ENHRY and CDR2 SYGVKD. The CDR3 is 15 residues long. J was trimmed by 4 bases and V by 3 bases; bases with no gene match: 6. CDR3 nucleotide sequence: TGTGCCATCAGTGACACGGGGGGGAGCGCAGATACGCAGTATTTT. Translating gives CAISDTGGSADTQYF.

V gene TRBV19 combines with J gene TRBJ2-2; 7 bases map to TRBD1. There are 15 residues in the CDR3. CDR1 LNHDA and CDR2 SQIVND come from the germline V gene (reference sequence). Trimming removed 9 bases from V and 7 bases from J; junction bases left unmatched: 14. CDR3 nucleotide sequence: TGTGCCAGCCTCCCCTCCCGACAGGGCGGCGGGGAGCTGTTTTTT. Encoded protein: CASLPSRQGGGELFF.

This clonotype appeared many times. This rearrangement joins TRBV20-1 to TRBJ1-5; no reliable D call. The CDR3 consists of 16 residues. Per germline, CDR1 DFQATT and CDR2 SNEGSKA (reference sequence). V was pared by 3 bases and J by 1 base, with 16 bases between. This CDR3 reads CSASLSVGGSNQPQHF. DNA of the CDR3: TGCAGTGCTAGTCTTTCGGTTGGTGGGAGCAATCAGCCCCAGCATTTT.

This clonotype is categorized as medium-sized. The V and J genes are TRBV11-2 and TRBJ2-7; D call uncertain. The ends were cut back, 0 bases at V and 6 bases at J, with 3 bases in the middle. CDR1 SGHAT and CDR2 FQNNGV come from the germline V gene. The CDR3 contains 11 residues. The CDR3 protein is CASSLESEQYF. In DNA, the CDR3 is TGTGCCAGCAGCTTAGAAAGCGAGCAGTACTTC.

This chain connects TRBV15 to TRBJ1-6, with D maybe TRBD1 (6 bases). The CDR3 spans 14 residues. Trimming stripped 1 base from V and 14 bases from J, with 15 bases between. Per the germline V gene, CDR1 is LNHNV and CDR2 is YYDKDF (reference sequence). The CDR3 reads CATSRGGPAVSLHF. CDR3 sequence (DNA): TGTGCCACCAGCAGAGGGGGGCCGGCAGTCTCCCTCCACTTT. Drawing the rest from reference TRBV15 and TRBJ1-6, the complete variable domain is DAMVIQNPRYQVTQFGKPVTLSCSQTLNHNVMYWYQQKSSQAPKLLFHYYDKDFNNEADTPDNFQSRRPNTSFCFLDIRSPGLGDTAMYLCATSRGGPAVSLHFGNGTRLTVT.

V gene TRBV20-1 combines with J gene TRBJ2-3, with D maybe TRBD2 (7 bases). The CDR3 loop spans 15 amino acids. The V gene's germline CDR1 is DFQATT and CDR2 SNEGSKA (reference sequence). V was clipped by 0 bases and J by 0 bases, with 10 bases between them. The CDR3 region has the DNA TGCAGTGCTAGAGACGGGGGGCTTAGCACAGATACGCAGTATTTT. Protein sequence: CSARDGGLSTDTQYF.

In this sample, this clonotype turned up a few times. This chain joins TRBV11-2 and TRBJ2-5, with D perhaps matching TRBD2 (6 bases). The germline gives CDR1 SGHAT, CDR2 FQNNGV. The CDR3 is 14 residues long. V was pared by 5 bases and J by 0 bases, with 10 bases between. The CDR3 DNA follows: TGTGCCAGCAGCCCGGGAGCTAACCAAGAGACCCAGTACTTC. This translates into CASSPGANQETQYF.

This chain connects TRBV7-9 to TRBJ2-5, with a weak D call TRBD2 (5 bases). The CDR3 consists of 13 residues. Germline V gene data show CDR1 as SEHNR and CDR2 as FQNEAQ (reference sequence). Trimming shortened V by 7 bases and J by 0 bases, and 9 bases separated the two germline ends. CDR3 amino acids: CASTGADQETQYF. The DNA for the CDR3 is TGTGCCAGCACCGGAGCGGACCAAGAGACCCAGTACTTC.

The chain couples TRBV25-1 to TRBJ1-2, with D possibly matching TRBD1 (5 bases). The CDR3 is 14 residues long. Trimming removed 3 bases at V and 2 bases at J, with 10 bases between. Germline V gene lookup returns CDR1 MGHDK and CDR2 SYGVNS. CDR3 protein: CASSDWGKNYGYTF. CDR3 coding DNA: TGTGCCAGCAGTGATTGGGGCAAAAACTATGGCTACACCTTC.

V and J are TRBV4-1 and TRBJ2-3, with D possibly TRBD2 on 5 matching bases. Germline CDR1 MGHRA, CDR2 YSYEKL. The V end was cut by 4 bases, the J end by 3 bases, with 17 bases between. This CDR3 contains 16 residues. The CDR3 spells CASSRVPGSTTDTQYF. DNA for the CDR3: TGCGCCAGCAGCCGGGTACCGGGGTCTACTACAGATACGCAGTATTTT.

This rearrangement joins TRBV19 to TRBJ2-7; D might be TRBD2 (6 bases). CDR1 and CDR2 from the germline V gene are LNHDA and SQIVND (reference sequence). This CDR3 has 15 amino acids. V was pared by 6 bases and J by 0 bases, with 15 bases between. The CDR3 region has the DNA TGTGCCAGTAGCCCCGGGACTTCGTTCTCCTACGAGCAGTACTTC. Translating gives CASSPGTSFSYEQYF.

With respect to this clonotype: One junction end disagrees with the germline gene, perhaps due to a read error. This CDR3 is CAISEGPYQDF. The CDR3 nucleotides read TGTGCCATCAGTGAGGGACCTTATCAAGACTTT. The chain combines TRBV10-3 with TRBJ1-1; D call uncertain. In germline, CDR1 is ENHRY, CDR2 SYGVKD. CDR3 length: 11 residues.

The chain recombines TRBV30 with TRBJ2-1; 10 positions agree with TRBD2. The CDR3 totals 15 residues. Looked up from germline, CDR1 is GTSNPN and CDR2 is SVGIG (reference sequence). V lost 2 bases to trimming and J lost 4 bases; unmatched junction nucleotides: 5. The CDR3 DNA reads TGTGCCTGGAGTAGCGGGGGGGCCGTATACAATGAGCAGTTCTTC. It specifies CAWSSGGAVYNEQFF.

This chain uses TRBV20-1 with TRBJ2-7; 8 bases are a match to TRBD1. This CDR3 has 12 amino acids. Per germline, CDR1 DFQATT and CDR2 SNEGSKA (reference sequence). V was clipped by 4 bases and J by 7 bases; unmatched bases: 6. This CDR3 is CSATDRVSEQYF. The CDR3 DNA sequence: TGCAGTGCTACGGACAGGGTTAGTGAGCAGTACTTC.

A few counts support this clonotype. V gene TRBV18 combines with J gene TRBJ1-2, with 7 bases identical to TRBD1. Germline V gene sequence: CDR1 KGHSH, CDR2 LQKENI. Trimming at V came to 1 base and at J to 2 bases, leaving 7 bases not matched to a gene. The CDR3 contains 16 residues. The CDR3 DNA is TGTGCCAGCTCACCACGCGGGGACAGCAGCAACTATGGCTACACCTTC. This gives the protein CASSPRGDSSNYGYTF.

This clonotype was seen only a few times. The chain has TRBV7-9 and TRBJ2-1, with 7 bases aligning to TRBD1. The V segment lost 5 bases and the J segment 0 bases; nucleotides outside the gene matches: 10. CDR1 and CDR2 from the germline V gene are SEHNR and FQNEAQ (reference sequence). The CDR3 is 17 amino acids. Here the CDR3 DNA reads TGTGCCAGCAGCCCCCGGCCAGACAGGGACTCCTACAATGAGCAGTTCTTC. Residues: CASSPRPDRDSYNEQFF.